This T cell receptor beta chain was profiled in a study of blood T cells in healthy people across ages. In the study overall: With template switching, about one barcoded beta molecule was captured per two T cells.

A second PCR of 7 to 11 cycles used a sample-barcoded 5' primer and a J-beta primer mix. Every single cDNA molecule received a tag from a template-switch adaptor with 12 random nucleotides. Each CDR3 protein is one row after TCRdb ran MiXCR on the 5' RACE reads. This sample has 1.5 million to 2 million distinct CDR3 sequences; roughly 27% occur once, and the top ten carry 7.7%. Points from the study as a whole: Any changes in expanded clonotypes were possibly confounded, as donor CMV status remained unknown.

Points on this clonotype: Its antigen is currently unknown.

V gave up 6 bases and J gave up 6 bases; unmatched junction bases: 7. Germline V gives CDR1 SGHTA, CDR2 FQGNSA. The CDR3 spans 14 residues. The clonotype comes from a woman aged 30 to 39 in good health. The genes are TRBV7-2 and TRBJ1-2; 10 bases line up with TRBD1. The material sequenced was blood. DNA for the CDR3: TGTGCCAGCAGGGCGACAGGGGGCAGGGATGGCTACACCTTC. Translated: CASRATGGRDGYTF.